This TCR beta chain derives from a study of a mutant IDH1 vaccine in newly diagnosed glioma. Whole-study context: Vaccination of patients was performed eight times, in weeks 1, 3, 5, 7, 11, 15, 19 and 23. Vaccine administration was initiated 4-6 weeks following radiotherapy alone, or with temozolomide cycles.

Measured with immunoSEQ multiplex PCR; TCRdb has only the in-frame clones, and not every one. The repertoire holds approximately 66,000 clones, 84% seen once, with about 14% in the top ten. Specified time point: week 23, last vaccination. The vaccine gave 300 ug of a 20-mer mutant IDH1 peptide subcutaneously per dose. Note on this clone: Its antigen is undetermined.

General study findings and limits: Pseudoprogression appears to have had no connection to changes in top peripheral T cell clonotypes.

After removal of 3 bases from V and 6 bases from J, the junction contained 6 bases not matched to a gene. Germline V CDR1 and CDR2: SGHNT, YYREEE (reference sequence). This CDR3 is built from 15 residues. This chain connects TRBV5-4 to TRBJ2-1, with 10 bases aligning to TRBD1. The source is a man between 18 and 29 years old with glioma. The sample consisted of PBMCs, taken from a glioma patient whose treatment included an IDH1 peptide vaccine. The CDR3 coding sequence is TGTGCCAGCAGCTCCGGACAGGGGGTGGGCAATGAGCAGTTCTTC. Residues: CASSSGQGVGNEQFF.